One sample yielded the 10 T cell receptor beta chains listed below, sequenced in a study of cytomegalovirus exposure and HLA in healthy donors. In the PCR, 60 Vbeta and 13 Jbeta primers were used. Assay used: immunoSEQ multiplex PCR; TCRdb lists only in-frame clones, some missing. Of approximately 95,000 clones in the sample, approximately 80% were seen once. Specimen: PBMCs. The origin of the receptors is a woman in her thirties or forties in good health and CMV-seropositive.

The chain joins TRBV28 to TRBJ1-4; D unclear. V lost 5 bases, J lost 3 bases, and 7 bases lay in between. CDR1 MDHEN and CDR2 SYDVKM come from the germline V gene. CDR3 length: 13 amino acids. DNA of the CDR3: TGTGCCAGCAGTGAGCGAGCTAATGAAAAACTGTTTTTT. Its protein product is CASSERANEKLFF.

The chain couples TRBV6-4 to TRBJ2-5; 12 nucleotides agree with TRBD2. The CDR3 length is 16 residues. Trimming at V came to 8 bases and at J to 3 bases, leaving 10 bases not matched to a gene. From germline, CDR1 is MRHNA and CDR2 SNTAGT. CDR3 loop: CASPTGLAGIKETQYF. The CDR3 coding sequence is TGTGCCAGCCCGACGGGACTAGCGGGTATAAAAGAGACCCAGTACTTC.

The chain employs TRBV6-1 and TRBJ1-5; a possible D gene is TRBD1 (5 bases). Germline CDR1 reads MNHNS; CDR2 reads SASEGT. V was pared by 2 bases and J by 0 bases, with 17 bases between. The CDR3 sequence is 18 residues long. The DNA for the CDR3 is TGTGCCAGCAGTGAAAGTGGGGCTGGGATATATAGCAATCAGCCCCAGCATTTT. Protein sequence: CASSESGAGIYSNQPQHF.

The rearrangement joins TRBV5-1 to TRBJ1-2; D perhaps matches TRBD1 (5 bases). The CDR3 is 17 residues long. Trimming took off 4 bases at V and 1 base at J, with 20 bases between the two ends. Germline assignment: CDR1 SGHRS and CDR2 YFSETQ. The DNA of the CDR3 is TGCGCCAGCAGCGAGAAGGGGATCCGCAACAATAACTATGGCTACACCTTC. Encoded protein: CASSEKGIRNNNYGYTF.

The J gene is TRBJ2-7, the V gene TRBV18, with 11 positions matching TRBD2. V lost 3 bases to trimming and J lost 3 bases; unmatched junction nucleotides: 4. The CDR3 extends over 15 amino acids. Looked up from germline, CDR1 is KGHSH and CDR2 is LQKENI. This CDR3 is CASSPSGTSGYEQYF. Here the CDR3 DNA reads TGTGCCAGCTCACCTTCCGGGACTAGCGGCTACGAGCAGTACTTC.

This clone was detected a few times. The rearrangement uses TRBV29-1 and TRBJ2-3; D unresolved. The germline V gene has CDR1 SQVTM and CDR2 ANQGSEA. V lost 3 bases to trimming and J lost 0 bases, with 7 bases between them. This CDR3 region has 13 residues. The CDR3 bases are TGCAGCGTTGACCAGGCTAGCACAGATACGCAGTATTTT. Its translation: CSVDQASTDTQYF.

CDR3: CASSSGLGQGNEKLFF. For the CDR3, the DNA is TGTGCCAGCAGTTCCGGTCTAGGGCAGGGCAATGAAAAACTGTTTTTT. The chain uses TRBV28 and TRBJ1-4; TRBD1 might be the D (5 bases). V dropped 4 bases and J dropped 5 bases, with 17 bases sitting between them. Germline-derived CDR1 and CDR2 are MDHEN and SYDVKM. CDR3 size: 16 residues.

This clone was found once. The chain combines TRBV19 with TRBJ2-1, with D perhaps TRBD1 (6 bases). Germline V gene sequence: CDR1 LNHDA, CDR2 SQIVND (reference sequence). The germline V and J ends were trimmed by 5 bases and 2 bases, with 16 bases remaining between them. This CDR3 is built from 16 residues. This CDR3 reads CASSGIGQIPYNEQFF. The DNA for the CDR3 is TGTGCCAGTAGTGGAATCGGACAGATTCCCTACAATGAGCAGTTCTTC.

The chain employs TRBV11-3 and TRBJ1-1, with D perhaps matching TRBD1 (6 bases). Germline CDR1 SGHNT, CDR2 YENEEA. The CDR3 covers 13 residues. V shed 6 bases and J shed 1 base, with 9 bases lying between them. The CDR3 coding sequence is TGTGCCAGCAGGCCACAGGGGAACACTGAAGCTTTCTTT. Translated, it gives CASRPQGNTEAFF.

Written as DNA, the CDR3 is TGTGCCAGCTCACCGGGACAGGAGGAGACCCAGTACTTC. Its protein is CASSPGQEETQYF. The rearrangement uses TRBV18 and TRBJ2-5; TRBD1 matches at 8 bases. Germline V gene sequence: CDR1 KGHSH, CDR2 LQKENI. The V gene end was trimmed by 3 bases and the J gene end by 5 bases; junction bases not matched to a gene: 2. The CDR3 is 13 amino acids.